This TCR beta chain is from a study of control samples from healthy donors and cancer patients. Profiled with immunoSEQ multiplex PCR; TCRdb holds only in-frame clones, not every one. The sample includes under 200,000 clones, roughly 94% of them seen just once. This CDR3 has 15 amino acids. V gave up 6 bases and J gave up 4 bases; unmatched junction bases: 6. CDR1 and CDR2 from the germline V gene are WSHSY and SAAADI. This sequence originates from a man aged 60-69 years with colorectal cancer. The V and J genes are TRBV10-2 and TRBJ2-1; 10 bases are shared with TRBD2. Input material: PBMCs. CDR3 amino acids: CASRPQTSGYNEQFF. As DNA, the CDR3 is TGCGCCAGCAGACCCCAGACTAGCGGGTACAATGAGCAGTTCTTC.